This passage covers 9 T cell receptor beta chains from one sample sequenced in a study of identical twins. In TCRdb, the 5' RACE reads were re-called with MiXCR into one record per CDR3 protein. Of some 440,000 distinct CDR3 sequences listed, roughly a quarter are singletons. This sample was shared with a second study, whose subject was T cells expressing NK-cell markers.

Sequenced: CD4+ T cells sorted from blood. Every receptor here comes from a woman younger than 35 in good health.

This rearrangement joins TRBV7-2 to TRBJ1-2; D not certain. The CDR3 loop spans 13 amino acids. The germline V gene encodes CDR1 SGHTA and CDR2 FQGNSA. Trimming took 4 bases from V and 2 from J, leaving 8 bases between them. CDR3 region: CASSSSINYGYTF. The CDR3, as DNA: TGTGCCAGCAGCTCGAGTATCAACTATGGCTACACCTTC.

Turning to this clonotype: A single base separates this from a much larger clone, so it may be a read error. This rearrangement joins TRBV12-3 or TRBV12-4 to TRBJ2-3, with 8 bases that match TRBD1. The CDR3 contains 14 residues. V shed 7 bases and J 4 bases; nucleotides not matched to a gene: 7. CDR3 coding DNA: TGTGCCAGCAATCGCCCAGGGGGCGCAGATACGCAGTATTTT. Translation gives CASNRPGGADTQYF.

The table lists this clonotype with a few counts. The rearrangement links TRBV20-1 to TRBJ2-3, with 8 positions matching TRBD1. J was trimmed by 9 bases and V by 5 bases; bases with no gene match: 16. The CDR3 has 15 amino acids. The germline gives CDR1 DFQATT, CDR2 SNEGSKA (reference sequence). The CDR3 here is CSAPRGTGRLVTQYF. The CDR3 DNA is TGCAGTGCTCCAAGGGGGACAGGTCGACTAGTCACGCAGTATTTT.

The V and J genes are TRBV20-1 and TRBJ2-7, with a tentative D call TRBD2 (6 bases). V gave up 6 bases and J gave up 5 bases, with 14 bases separating them. Germline V lookup: CDR1 DFQATT, CDR2 SNEGSKA (reference sequence). The CDR3 length is 12 residues. The CDR3 is CSADREPHEQYF. In DNA, the CDR3 is TGCAGTGCGGACCGGGAGCCGCACGAGCAGTACTTC.

This clonotype was counted ten times or more. The V call is TRBV9, the J call TRBJ1-1; D gene unclear. The CDR3 covers 14 residues. CDR1 SGDLS and CDR2 YYNGEE come from the germline V gene. Trimming left V 0 bases short and J 1 base short, with 7 bases between. The CDR3 sequence: CASSVAPENTEAFF. The CDR3 region has the DNA TGTGCCAGCAGCGTAGCTCCGGAGAACACTGAAGCTTTCTTT.

The V gene is TRBV20-1, the J gene TRBJ1-2, with D perhaps matching TRBD1 (5 bases). The CDR3 spans 12 residues. V lost 4 bases and J lost 4, with 10 bases in between. Germline CDR1 DFQATT, CDR2 SNEGSKA (reference sequence). DNA for the CDR3: TGCAGTGCTACCAGGGACGTCTATGGCTACACCTTC. Translating it yields CSATRDVYGYTF.

This clonotype occurred a few times. The J gene is TRBJ2-3, the V gene TRBV3-1; 7 nucleotides line up with TRBD2. The V gene's germline CDR1 is LGHDT and CDR2 YNNKEL (reference sequence). The CDR3 runs 16 residues. With 4 bases clipped from V and 2 bases from J, the junction kept 9 bases outside the gene matches. CDR3 sequence (DNA): TGTGCCAGCAGCCCCCTTCTAGCGGACTACACAGATACGCAGTATTTT. Translated: CASSPLLADYTDTQYF.

There are a few counts of this clonotype. The rearrangement links TRBV6-5 to TRBJ1-2; 11 bases map to TRBD1. The ends lost 6 bases at V and 7 bases at J; junction bases unmatched: 7. Per germline, CDR1 MNHEY and CDR2 SVGAGI. The CDR3 totals 14 residues. This chain's CDR3 is CASRYGQGAAGYTF. As DNA, the CDR3 is TGTGCCAGCAGATACGGACAGGGGGCCGCTGGCTACACCTTC.

The chain joins TRBV29-1 to TRBJ1-3; D is uncertain. With 4 bases removed from V and 1 base from J, the gap between germline ends came to 11 bases. Germline V CDR1 and CDR2: SQVTM, ANQGSEA. The CDR3 runs to 14 residues. CDR3 residues: CSVGALGSGNTIYF. In DNA, the CDR3 is TGCAGCGTTGGGGCCCTTGGGTCTGGAAACACCATATATTTT.